This T cell receptor beta chain was recorded in a study of PD-1 blockade in classical Hodgkin lymphoma. Autologous stem cell transplantation was followed by relapse in every patient, and brentuximab vedotin exposure varied. Repertoires were generated with immunoSEQ multiplex PCR, while TCRdb's copy carries only in-frame clones and drops some. The sample has tens of thousands of clones, 90% seen once. The CDR3 extends over 11 amino acids. Deletions cut 1 base from V and 11 bases from J, with 7 bases between. Germline V gene lookup returns CDR1 MGHRA and CDR2 YSYEKL. The specimen comprised peripheral blood mononuclear cells (PBMCs), sampled at baseline. The sequence was collected from a human donor with classical Hodgkin lymphoma. This sequence joins TRBV4-1 and TRBJ2-3; D gene ambiguous. As DNA, the CDR3 is TGCGCCAGCAGCCAAGGGGCCGAGCAGTATTTT. The encoded protein is CASSQGAEQYF.